The source of this TCR beta chain is a study of TIL therapy for anti-PD-1-resistant metastatic lung cancer. Study context: Tumors carried a median 1.5 non-synonymous mutations per megabase.

Regarding this clone: The antigen is undetermined.

The CDR3 runs 15 residues. CDR1 MNHEY and CDR2 SVGAGI come from the germline V gene. With V trimmed by 4 bases and J by 5 bases, 7 bases remained unmatched. General observations from the study: Treatment-naive, never-smoker and oncogene-addicted patients were overrepresented in this highly selected cohort.

Sequencing used immunoSEQ v3. Method: immunoSEQ multiplex PCR; TCRdb's copy keeps in-frame clones and lacks some. The repertoire holds some 26,000 clones, with under 80% as singletons. Time point of the sample: pre-treatment sample, taken before nivolumab and TIL therapy. Pleural nodules or supraclavicular lymph nodes made up most of the excised metastases sampled. The TCR sequence derives from a woman between 30 and 80 years old with non-small cell lung cancer. This rearrangement joins TRBV6-5 to TRBJ2-1, with 8 bases fitting TRBD2. Sequenced here: tumor tissue, sampled at baseline. The CDR3 DNA is TGTGCCAGCAGTTGGGGACTAGAAGCCAACAATGAGCAGTTCTTC. It encodes CASSWGLEANNEQFF.